The rows below give T cell receptor beta chains drawn from one sample of a study of metastatic and nonmetastatic thyroid tumors. TCRdb reprocessed the PCR reads using MiXCR. The table has about 17,000 clones, approximately 16% seen once; the top ten hold approximately 18%. The sample comprised blood. The receptors derive from a male donor with papillary thyroid cancer or a benign thyroid nodule (not recorded which). Some clones in this sample may be carry-over from other donors' samples. The CDR3 runs from the conserved cysteine through the conserved F or W. The D gene is left open where the match is weak. Expanded clones get a size class; other rows say once, few or many, or leave the size out.

TRBJ2-1,NA,many,TRBV20-1,TGCAGTGCTACAGGGGAGTCCCTCAATGAGCAGTTCTTC,CSATGESLNEQFF
TRBJ1-2,NA,once,TRBV11-2,TGTGCCAGCAGCTCCCCGGGACTCCGGAGCGGCGGCTACACCTTC,CASSSPGLRSGGYTF
TRBJ2-1,NA,many,TRBV7-2,TGTGCCAGCAGCTTCTCCTCGGGGGACCTCAATGAGCAGTTCTTC,CASSFSSGDLNEQFF
TRBJ2-1,NA,many,TRBV5-6,TGTGCCAGCAGCTTTTTTTACGACAGGGCCCTCGGGGGTGAGCAGTTCTTC,CASSFFYDRALGGEQFF
TRBJ2-1,NA,many,TRBV19,TGTGCCAGTAGGAGGTCAGGATCAGGCAATGAGCAGTTCTTC,CASRRSGSGNEQFF
TRBJ1-1,NA,many,TRBV19,TGTGCCAGTAGTGATCCGGGGAGATTGATGAACACTGAAGCTTTCTTT,CASSDPGRLMNTEAFF
TRBJ2-6,NA,many,TRBV2,TGTGCCAGCAGTGGTGCCTCTGGGGCCAACGTCCTGACTTTC,CASSGASGANVLTF
TRBJ2-2,NA,once,TRBV7-3,TGTGCCAGCAGCTTATCGGGACCGGTCACCGGGGAACTGTTTTTT,CASSLSGPVTGELFF
TRBJ1-2,NA,many,TRBV28,TGTGCCAGCAGGGCCGGCTGGGGCGGCTACACCTTC,CASRAGWGGYTF
TRBJ2-5,TRBD2,many,TRBV27,TGTGCCAGCAGTTTAAGGGCGGGAGGGCCGGAGACCCAGTACTTC,CASSLRAGGPETQYF
TRBJ2-1,NA,many,TRBV6-2/TRBV6-3,TGTGCCAGCAGTTACTCGGGCGTTCGATACAATGAGCAGTTCTTC,CASSYSGVRYNEQFF
TRBJ2-1,TRBD2,many,TRBV19,TGTGCCACCGGGACTAGCGGGAGTAATGAGCAGTTCTTC,CATGTSGSNEQFF
TRBJ2-1,TRBD2,many,TRBV24-1,TGTGCCACCAGTGACGAGCGGGGCTACAATGAGCAGTTCTTC,CATSDERGYNEQFF
TRBJ2-7,NA,medium-sized,TRBV30,TGTGCCTGGAGTGTGGGACAATTCTACGAGCAGTACTTC,CAWSVGQFYEQYF
TRBJ1-3,TRBD1,NA,TRBV6-2/TRBV6-3,TGTGCCAGCAGTTACTCGAGACAGGGCCCCTTCTCCTCTGGAAACACCATATATTTT,CASSYSRQGPFSSGNTIYF
TRBJ2-1,TRBD2,many,TRBV28,TGTGCCAGCATCCCTAGCGGAGATTACAATGAGCAGTTCTTC,CASIPSGDYNEQFF
TRBJ1-1,NA,many,TRBV7-9,TGTGCCAGCAGCTTTTATATGAAGGCTGAAGCTTTCTTT,CASSFYMKAEAFF
TRBJ2-1,NA,many,TRBV11-2,TGTGCCAGCAGACCCGGGACCCCACACTACAATGAGCAGTTCTTC,CASRPGTPHYNEQFF
TRBJ1-2,NA,many,TRBV5-1,TGCGCCAGCAGCTTGGAAGGGGCGTCAGGTGGCTACACCTTC,CASSLEGASGGYTF
TRBJ1-1,TRBD1,medium-sized,TRBV28,TGTGCCAGCAGTCTAACCCCAGGGACAGTGAACACTGAAGCTTTCTTT,CASSLTPGTVNTEAFF
TRBJ2-6,TRBD1,many,TRBV28,TGTGCCAGCACCCCGGGGGACAGGATCTTCTCTGGGGCCAACGTCCTGACTTTC,CASTPGDRIFSGANVLTF
TRBJ1-3,NA,many,TRBV20-1,TGCAGTGCTAGATCCGGAGGGGCCATCTCTGGAAACACCATATATTTT,CSARSGGAISGNTIYF
TRBJ1-4,NA,many,TRBV2,TGTGCCAGCAGTACCCCCAGGGTTTCAGCTGAAAAACTGTTTTTT,CASSTPRVSAEKLFF
TRBJ1-5,TRBD1,many,TRBV20-1,TGCAGTGCCCTCGAATCGGGACAGGGGGCGACCGGAGATCAGCCCCAGCATTTT,CSALESGQGATGDQPQHF
TRBJ1-2,TRBD1,NA,TRBV4-1,TGCGCCAGCAGCCAAGGAACAGGGGTCTATGGCTACACCTTC,CASSQGTGVYGYTF
TRBJ2-3,NA,NA,TRBV5-1,TGCGCCAGCAGCTTGGAACAGGGATACACAGATACGCAGTATTTT,CASSLEQGYTDTQYF
TRBJ2-2,TRBD2,many,TRBV25-1,TGTGCCAGCAGTGAAGGCGGGAGTCTGGGCGGGGAGCTGTTTTTT,CASSEGGSLGGELFF
TRBJ1-6,NA,many,TRBV28,TGTGCCAGCAGTGCCGGGTCAGTAAATTCACCCCTCCACTTT,CASSAGSVNSPLHF
TRBJ2-1,TRBD2,NA,TRBV20-1,TGCAGTGCGGAAGGGGGACTAGCGGGAGTACGGCAGTTCTTC,CSAEGGLAGVRQFF
TRBJ2-1,TRBD1,many,TRBV25-1,TGTGCCAGCTGGACAGGGGGGGACAATGAGCAGTTCTTC,CASWTGGDNEQFF
TRBJ2-3,NA,many,TRBV6-2/TRBV6-3,TGTGCCAGCAGGGCGACGGCAGCAGATACGCAGTATTTT,CASRATAADTQYF
TRBJ1-4,TRBD1,many,TRBV28,TGTGCCAGCAGTTTAGGGGGGACAGGGAGGCGAGGGGAAAAACTGTTTTTT,CASSLGGTGRRGEKLFF
TRBJ1-1,NA,medium-sized,TRBV6-1,TGTGCCAGCAGTGCGCCGGGATATGAAGCTTTCTTT,CASSAPGYEAFF
TRBJ1-6,NA,few,TRBV3-1,TGTGCCAGCAGCTTAGGGGGGGGGATGCGATTACCCCTCCACTTT,CASSLGGGMRLPLHF
TRBJ2-7,NA,many,TRBV6-1,TGTGCCAGCAGTGTCGAACTGGGAAGCTCCTACGAGCAGTACTTC,CASSVELGSSYEQYF
TRBJ2-7,TRBD2,many,TRBV7-9,TGTGCCAGCAGCCCCGGACTAGCGGCCTACGAGCAGTACTTC,CASSPGLAAYEQYF
TRBJ2-7,TRBD2,many,TRBV7-8,TGTGCCAGCAGCTTTAGGAGCGGGAGTTACGAGCAGTACTTC,CASSFRSGSYEQYF
TRBJ1-5,NA,many,TRBV10-1,TGCGTCAGCAGTGAGTCCGCTCAGCCCCAGCATTTT,CVSSESAQPQHF
TRBJ2-2,NA,many,TRBV5-1,TGCGCCAGCAGCTTCAGCAGGGCGAGGACAAGGACCGGGGAGCTGTTTTTT,CASSFSRARTRTGELFF
TRBJ2-7,NA,many,TRBV7-9,TGTGCCAGCAGCTTAGAAGCTAGCACGCAGTACTTC,CASSLEASTQYF
TRBJ2-1,NA,many,TRBV6-1,TGTGCCAGCAGTCCCCGCGGAGTTCGTCACAATGAGCAGTTCTTC,CASSPRGVRHNEQFF
TRBJ2-5,NA,NA,TRBV11-3,TGTGCCAGCAAACCCCCCCGGGGTTGGCAAGAGACACAGTACTTC,CASKPPRGWQETQYF
TRBJ2-3,TRBD2,many,TRBV29-1,TGCAGCGTTGTTAGCGGGAGTATAGATACGCAGTATTTT,CSVVSGSIDTQYF
TRBJ2-5,TRBD2,NA,TRBV20-1,TGCAGTGATAGCGGGGCAGACCAAGAGACCCAGTACTTC,CSDSGADQETQYF
TRBJ2-7,NA,many,TRBV7-8,TGTGCCAGCAGGGGGTCAACAGGGCCCTACGAGCAGTACTTC,CASRGSTGPYEQYF
TRBJ1-1,NA,many,TRBV19,TGTGCCAGTAGTATGAGCCAGGGGAGGAGTGAAGCTTTCTTT,CASSMSQGRSEAFF
TRBJ2-7,TRBD2,many,TRBV19,TGTGCCAGTAGTCTGTCGGGACTAGCGACCTACGAGCAGTACTTC,CASSLSGLATYEQYF
TRBJ2-7,NA,few,TRBV27,TGTGCCAGCAAGGTCTGGACAGAGACTTCCGAGCAGTACTTC,CASKVWTETSEQYF